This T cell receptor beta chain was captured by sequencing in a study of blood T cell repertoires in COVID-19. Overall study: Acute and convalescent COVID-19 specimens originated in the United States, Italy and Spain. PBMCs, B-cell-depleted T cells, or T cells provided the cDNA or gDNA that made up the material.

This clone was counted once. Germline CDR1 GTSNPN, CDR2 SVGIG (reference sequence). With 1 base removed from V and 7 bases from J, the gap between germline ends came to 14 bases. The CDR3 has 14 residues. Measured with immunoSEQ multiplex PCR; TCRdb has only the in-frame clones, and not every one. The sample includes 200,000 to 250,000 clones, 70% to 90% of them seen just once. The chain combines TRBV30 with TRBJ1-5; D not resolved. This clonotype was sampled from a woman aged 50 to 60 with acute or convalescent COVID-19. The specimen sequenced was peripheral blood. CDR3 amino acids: CAWSAGGLGQPQHF. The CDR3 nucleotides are TGTGCCTGGAGTGCAGGCGGGTTGGGGCAGCCCCAGCATTTT.